The clone carrying this T cell receptor beta chain was detected ten times or more. No antigen is known for it. This sample is part of a study of Graves' ophthalmopathy and Graves' hyperthyroidism. At the level of the study: Stable hyperthyroidism meant no progression to ophthalmopathy within 18 months of follow-up. Study-wide findings and caveats: Among expanded thyroid clonotypes above 0.001 frequency, most also occurred in blood. The model's prediction of ophthalmopathy progression had 65% to 71% sensitivity and around 72% specificity.

V was pared by 4 bases and J by 16 bases, with 9 bases of the junction left unmatched. This CDR3 contains 12 residues. Germline CDR1 and CDR2: SGHKS and YYEKEE (reference sequence). The authors amplified TCR beta CDR3 regions from RNA transcripts. Scientists carried out first-round RT-PCR using HTBI primers and then a second-round multiplex PCR. TCRdb processed the multiplex PCR reads anew with MiXCR; each CDR3 protein has one entry. The sample lists around 1,000,000 distinct CDR3 sequences, 35% to 45% occurring once. The evidence that diagnosis relied on was clinical symptoms, serum thyroxine, TRAb, thyroid ultrasound and orbital computed tomography.

The clonotype originates from an adult man with Graves' hyperthyroidism. Sequencing was performed on peripheral blood or thyroid tissue (not recorded which). This chain connects TRBV5-5 to TRBJ1-5, with 9 positions matching TRBD1. CDR3 nucleotide sequence: TGTGCCAGCAGCCGGGGACAGGGTGAACATCATTTT. This sequence encodes CASSRGQGEHHF.